The rows below give T cell receptor beta chains drawn from one sample of a study of T cell responses to AZD1222 COVID-19 vaccine. TCRdb's table, derived via immunoSEQ multiplex PCR, lists solely in-frame clones and lacks some. The table has roughly 150,000 clones, around 93% seen once. The specimen comprised peripheral blood, sampled on day 0 of AZD1222 vaccination. The receptors here all came from an adult in good health. Both conserved end residues are part of each CDR3. D genes are given only for firm matches. Part of the rows lack a size; the others show once, few, many or a class for expanded clones.

cdr3_aa cdr3_nt d_call j_call v_call clone_size
CASSWRGLEYEQYF TGTGCCAGCAGTTGGAGGGGGCTCGAATACGAGCAGTACTTC NA TRBJ2-7 TRBV28 NA
CASSQGIRFEAFF TGCGCCAGCAGCCAAGGGATACGGTTTGAAGCTTTCTTT NA TRBJ1-1 TRBV4-3 NA
CASTAVLSPGELFF TGTGCCAGCACCGCCGTTTTATCCCCCGGGGAGCTGTTTTTT NA TRBJ2-2 TRBV2 NA
CASSLEETQYF TGCGCCAGCAGCTTGGAAGAGACCCAGTACTTC NA TRBJ2-5 TRBV5-1 NA
CASRVSGELFF TGCGCCAGCCGGGTTTCGGGGGAGCTGTTTTTT NA TRBJ2-2 TRBV5-1 NA
CASSQTGVAYEQYF TGTGCCAGCTCACAAACAGGGGTAGCCTACGAGCAGTACTTC TRBD1 TRBJ2-7 TRBV18 NA
CASSESQHNQPQHF TGTGCCAGCAGTGAGAGTCAGCATAATCAGCCCCAGCATTTT NA TRBJ1-5 TRBV6-1 NA
CAITTGNWAKAGSTDTQYF TGTGCCATAACGACAGGGAATTGGGCCAAGGCGGGTAGCACAGATACGCAGTATTTT TRBD1 TRBJ2-3 TRBV2 NA
CASSIGRGNQPQHF TGTGCCAGTAGTATTGGCAGGGGCAATCAGCCCCAGCATTTT NA TRBJ1-5 TRBV19 NA
CASSSGTSFGNEQFF TGTGCCAGCAGCTCCGGGACTAGCTTCGGAAATGAGCAGTTCTTC TRBD2 TRBJ2-1 TRBV11-3 NA
CASSQEASSYNSPLHF TGTGCCAGCAGCCAAGAGGCCAGCTCCTATAATTCACCCCTCCACTTT NA TRBJ1-6 TRBV14 NA
CAISPGTGSGNTIYF TGTGCCATCAGTCCGGGGACAGGGTCGGGAAACACCATATATTTT TRBD1 TRBJ1-3 TRBV10-3 NA
CARGSAMNTEAFF TGTGCCCGTGGATCGGCGATGAACACTGAAGCTTTCTTT NA TRBJ1-1 TRBV30 NA
CASSYGTSNEKLFF TGTGCCAGCAGCTACGGGACATCGAATGAAAAACTGTTTTTT NA TRBJ1-4 TRBV2 once
CASSERGRKAFF TGTGCCAGCAGCGAGAGGGGTCGAAAAGCTTTCTTT NA TRBJ1-1 TRBV27 NA
CASSLAPTGGSNSPLHF TGTGCCAGCAGCTTAGCGCCCACAGGGGGAAGTAATTCACCCCTCCACTTT TRBD1 TRBJ1-6 TRBV7-2 NA
CSVGGQGNTEAFF TGCAGCGTTGGGGGACAGGGGAACACTGAAGCTTTCTTT TRBD1 TRBJ1-1 TRBV29-1 NA
CASSLSPGQGVWGQETQYF TGTGCCAGCAGTTTATCGCCGGGACAGGGGGTGTGGGGCCAAGAGACCCAGTACTTC TRBD1 TRBJ2-5 TRBV27 NA